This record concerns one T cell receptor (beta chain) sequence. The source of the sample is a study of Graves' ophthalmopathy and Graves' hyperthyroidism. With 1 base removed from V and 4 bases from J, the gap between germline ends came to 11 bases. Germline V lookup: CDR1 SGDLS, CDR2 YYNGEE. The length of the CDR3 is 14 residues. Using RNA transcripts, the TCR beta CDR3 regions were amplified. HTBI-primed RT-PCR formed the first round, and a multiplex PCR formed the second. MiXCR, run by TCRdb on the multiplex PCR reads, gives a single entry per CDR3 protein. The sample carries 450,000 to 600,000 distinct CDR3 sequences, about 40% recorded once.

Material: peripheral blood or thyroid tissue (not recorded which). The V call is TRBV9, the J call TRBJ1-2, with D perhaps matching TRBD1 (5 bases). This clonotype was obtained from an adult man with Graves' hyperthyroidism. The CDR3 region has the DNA TGTGCCAGCAGCGTATCAACGGGGCTCTATGGCTACACCTTC. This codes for CASSVSTGLYGYTF.